This T cell receptor (beta chain) was retrieved from a study of blood T cell repertoires in COVID-19 (dated by TCRdb to between 2020 and 2021). Some background on the complete study: Collaborator samples came from the United States, Italy and Spain and covered acute and convalescent phases of COVID-19. Where available, HLA class I and class II types were obtained from metadata supplied by the sample provider rather than from assay-based typing. The samples were drawn from the first 160 participants of the ongoing ImmuneRACE study and from 1,254 subjects provided by 6 global collaborators. Deeply sampled blood TCRbeta repertoires from subjects exposed to, actively infected with, or recovered from COVID-19 were included in the dataset. A freely available public database, intended as a resource for researchers studying the immune response to SARS-CoV-2, is where the repertoires were released. A de-identified subject ID, COVID-19 status, age in years and sex were almost always included in the sample metadata. The material from the prospective study consisted of cDNA or gDNA derived from T cells, B-cell-depleted T cells, or PBMCs. Results the study describes overall, beyond this receptor: Clinical and demographic metadata were provided uncurated, with the amount varying by source and participant.

CDR1 and CDR2 were assigned from the germline V gene (reference sequence) as SEHNR and FQNEAQ. At the junction V is shortened by 10 bases and J by 6 bases, with 15 bases in between. The CDR3 runs 13 amino acids, cysteine and phenylalanine included. Of all the DNA, just the CDR3 is kept, 39 bases in frame from base 1. Details on this clone: Its antigen remains unidentified. No much larger clone exists at a distance of one base, and base qualities are not known.

Each collaborating institution followed its own protocols to collect whole blood in K2EDTA tubes. For TCRbeta analysis, collaborator samples were shipped as frozen whole blood, as isolated PBMCs, or as DNA extracted from either sample type. The immunoSEQ Assay, a bias-controlled multiplex PCR, was used to amplify TCRbeta CDR3 regions from genomic DNA. The paper's processing steps were these. The number of nucleated cells in each sample was estimated by amplification of reference gene primers within the assay. Sequence reads were collapsed and filtered to measure the absolute abundance of every unique TCRbeta CDR3 rearrangement. For each sample, productive Simpson clonality was calculated as the square root of Simpson's diversity index across productive rearrangements. What TCRdb holds here is the immuneACCESS table cut down to in-frame rearrangements. Part of the clones is not present; checked against another copy, under half of the missing clones reflect an unresolved V gene, and the others are unexplained. Clone size and the V and J calls come from that table; the DNA yielded D and trimming. This sample has about 310,000 clones in its table, and 87% of those were observed once. The top ten hold 1% of the sample.

Sequenced input: peripheral blood. The clonotype was recovered from a man over 45 with active or convalescent COVID-19. The V and J segments used are TRBV7-9 and TRBJ2-2; a tentative D match to TRBD2 spans 5 bases. The CDR3: CATSERGPGELFF. The DNA sequence is as follows: TGTGCCACTTCTGAACGCGGGCCCGGGGAGCTGTTTTTT.